This TCR beta chain was observed in a study of cytomegalovirus exposure and HLA in healthy donors. This clone is a singleton in its sample. Its antigen is not identified. This CDR3 has 17 residues. Trimming removed 0 bases at V and 0 bases at J, with 14 bases between. Germline V CDR1 and CDR2: SGHRS, YFSETQ. It was with 60 Vbeta and 13 Jbeta primers that the PCR ran. Clones were read by immunoSEQ multiplex PCR, and TCRdb kept only the in-frame ones, dropping some. The table includes roughly 100,000 clones, around 66% detected once. Study results and caveats: Later, an analysis showed that TCR beta chains associated with HLA were more clonally expanded than others that were equally common.

The genes are TRBV5-1 and TRBJ2-3, with D perhaps TRBD1 (5 bases). The receptor was derived from a woman aged 45 to 65 in good health and CMV-seronegative. What was sequenced was PBMCs. CDR3 amino acids: CASSLAWVDMSTDTQYF. CDR3 in DNA: TGCGCCAGCAGCTTGGCCTGGGTGGACATGAGCACAGATACGCAGTATTTT.